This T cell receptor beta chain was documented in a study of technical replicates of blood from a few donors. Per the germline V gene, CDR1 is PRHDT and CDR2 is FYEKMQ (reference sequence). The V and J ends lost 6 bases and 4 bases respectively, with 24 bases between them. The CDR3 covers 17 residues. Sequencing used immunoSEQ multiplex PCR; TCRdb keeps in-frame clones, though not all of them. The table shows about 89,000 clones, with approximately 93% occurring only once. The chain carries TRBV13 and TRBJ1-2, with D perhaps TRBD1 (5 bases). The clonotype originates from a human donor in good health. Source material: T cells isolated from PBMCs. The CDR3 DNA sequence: TGTGCCAGCAGTTCCCCCGAGCTTAGACGGGACTTCTATGGCTACACCTTC. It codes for CASSSPELRRDFYGYTF.